This T cell receptor beta chain was found in a study of blood T cells in healthy people across ages. This clonotype appeared a few times. Its target is unknown. Study results and limitations: With donor CMV status unknown, expanded clonotype changes were possibly confounded.

The sample providers were healthy Caucasian people from Russia, aged roughly 6 to 95. The second PCR ran roughly 7 to 11 cycles with a sample-barcoded 5' primer and J-beta primers. MiXCR, run by TCRdb on the 5' RACE reads, gives a single entry per CDR3 protein. The data hold around 500,000 distinct CDR3 sequences, with around 48% observed a single time. This CDR3 is 15 amino acids long. In germline, CDR1 is SGHTA, CDR2 FQGNSA. V lost 5 bases and J lost 9, with 19 bases in between. Source material: blood. The chain carries TRBV7-2 and TRBJ2-2, with D possibly TRBD2 on 6 matching bases. The origin of this receptor is an elderly man in good health. Here the CDR3 DNA reads TGTGCCAGCAGCCCCACTAGGGGAGGTTCCCGGGAGCTGTTTTTT. Its protein product is CASSPTRGGSRELFF.